A few counts support the clone carrying this TCR beta chain. Its antigen is unknown. It was RNA transcripts that yielded the amplified TCR beta CDR3 regions. In the first-round RT-PCR of the TCR CDR3, the HTBI primer set was used. TCRdb processed the multiplex PCR reads anew with MiXCR; each CDR3 protein has one entry. This table has 75,000 to 100,000 distinct CDR3 sequences, approximately 40% appearing once. This entry is derived from a study of T cells in Graves' hyperthyroidism and ophthalmopathy. Pregnant or lactating patients were excluded, as were those with uncontrolled infection or other autoimmune disease. The diagnostic basis comprised clinical symptoms, serum thyroxine and TRAb, thyroid ultrasound and orbital computed tomography. Notes on the study in general: Blood shared most expanded thyroid clonotypes above 0.001.

Germline CDR1 MNHEY, CDR2 SVGAGI. Trimming shortened V by 9 bases and J by 2 bases, and 9 bases separated the two germline ends. The CDR3 consists of 12 residues. This chain uses TRBV6-5 with TRBJ2-3, with D possibly being TRBD2 (6 bases). The receptor's source is a woman aged 30 to 39 with Graves' hyperthyroidism. The sequenced material came from peripheral blood or thyroid tissue (not recorded which). The chain's CDR3 is CASVGLTDTQYF. Written as DNA, the CDR3 is TGTGCCAGTGTGGGACTCACAGATACGCAGTATTTT.